Presented here are 13 T cell receptor beta chains from one specimen sequenced in a study of graft-versus-host responses after intestinal transplantation. The authors processed graft tissue to release intraepithelial and lamina propria lymphocytes. Method: immunoSEQ multiplex PCR; TCRdb's copy keeps in-frame clones and lacks some. Of fewer than 20,000 clones in the sample, 65% to 90% were seen once. Sample: ileum tissue, taken roughly 620 days after intestinal transplantation. These receptors were taken from a human patient who received an intestinal transplant, so some T cells may come from the graft donor.

The gene calls are TRBV21-1 and TRBJ1-1. TRBV21-1 counts as a pseudogene. The CDR3 contains 14 residues. The CDR3, as DNA: TGTGCCAGCAGCTCCGGGACCCAGAACACTGAAGCTTTCTTT. This codes for CASSSGTQNTEAFF.

This sequence joins TRBV7-9 and TRBJ1-1, with D unresolved. The V and J ends lost 5 bases and 1 base respectively, with 17 bases between them. Germline V gene sequence: CDR1 SEHNR, CDR2 FQNEAQ (reference sequence). The CDR3 is 16 residues long. The CDR3 bases are TGTGCCAGCAGCCCACCTCGGGCCACCAAGAACACTGAAGCTTTCTTT. This codes for CASSPPRATKNTEAFF.

The chain carries TRBV6-5 and TRBJ2-3; no reliable D call. This CDR3 has 12 residues. CDR1 MNHEY and CDR2 SVGAGI come from the germline V gene. V was pared by 4 bases and J by 2 bases, with 4 bases between. The CDR3 nucleotides read TGTGCCAGCAGTTCCACCACAGATACGCAGTATTTT. It codes for CASSSTTDTQYF.

The chain employs TRBV18 and TRBJ2-5; the D gene could be TRBD1 or TRBD2 (5 bases each). The V end lost 3 bases, the J end lost 5 bases, and 22 bases lay between the germline ends. This CDR3 contains 17 residues. Germline values: CDR1 KGHSH, CDR2 LQKENI. CDR3 in amino acids: CASSPLLGRGVGETQYF. Here the CDR3 DNA reads TGTGCCAGCTCACCTTTACTGGGACGCGGCGTTGGGGAGACCCAGTACTTC.

This chain joins TRBV7-9 and TRBJ2-1; D is perhaps TRBD1 (6 bases). Trimming stripped 5 bases from V and 10 bases from J, with 12 bases between. Looked up from germline, CDR1 is SEHNR and CDR2 is FQNEAQ (reference sequence). The CDR3 spans 12 residues. The CDR3 here is CASSRDRQEQFF. The DNA of the CDR3 is TGTGCCAGCAGCCGTGACAGGCAGGAGCAGTTCTTC.

The chain's CDR3 is CASSYSLGAWETQYF. CDR3 coding DNA: TGTGCCAGCAGTTACTCATTAGGGGCGTGGGAGACCCAGTACTTC. The chain uses TRBV6-5 and TRBJ2-5; tentative D call: TRBD1 (5 bases). The CDR3 consists of 15 residues. Germline loops: CDR1 MNHEY, CDR2 SVGAGI. Between the trimmed V and J ends, which lost 0 bases and 5 bases, there was a span of 13 bases.

The chain carries TRBV5-6 and TRBJ1-2; D not resolved. Germline CDR1 SGHDT, CDR2 YYEEEE. V dropped 1 base and J dropped 6 bases, with 7 bases sitting between them. CDR3 length equals 12 residues. The chain's CDR3 is CASSLSENGYTF. The DNA for the CDR3 is TGTGCCAGCAGCTTGTCGGAGAATGGCTACACCTTC.

The V call is TRBV29-1, the J call TRBJ1-2; 8 bases map to TRBD1. Germline-derived CDR1 and CDR2 are SQVTM and ANQGSEA. The CDR3 has 13 amino acids. V was clipped by 3 bases and J by 8 bases; unmatched bases: 8. CDR3 region: CSVDPATGAGYTF. The CDR3 DNA reads as TGCAGCGTTGACCCGGCGACAGGGGCCGGCTACACCTTC.

The chain couples TRBV10-1 to TRBJ2-5; TRBD2 matches at 8 bases. After removal of 4 bases from V and 5 bases from J, the junction contained 0 bases not matched to a gene. Per the germline V gene, CDR1 is WNHNN and CDR2 is SYGVQD (reference sequence). The CDR3 spans 12 residues. The CDR3 DNA reads as TGCGCCAGCAGTGCGGGAGGGGAGACCCAGTACTTC. Protein: CASSAGGETQYF.

The V gene is TRBV18, the J gene TRBJ2-7; D remains ambiguous. The CDR3 is 11 amino acids. Germline CDR1 and CDR2: KGHSH and LQKENI. V gave up 3 bases and J gave up 4 bases, with 4 bases separating them. In DNA form, the CDR3 reads TGTGCCAGCTCACCTGAATACGAGCAGTACTTC. Translation: CASSPEYEQYF.

The chain couples TRBV11-2 to TRBJ1-2; no clear D gene. In germline, CDR1 is SGHAT, CDR2 FQNNGV. Trimming took 0 bases from V and 4 from J, leaving 12 bases between them. This CDR3 region has 15 residues. The CDR3 DNA follows: TGTGCCAGCAGCTTAGATGGCCCCCTGGGCTATGGCTACACCTTC. Amino acids: CASSLDGPLGYGYTF.

This clone was picked up a small number of times. The chain carries TRBV6-1 and TRBJ1-2, with a weak D call TRBD1 (5 bases). Germline loops: CDR1 MNHNS, CDR2 SASEGT. Trimming stripped 6 bases from V and 6 bases from J, with 17 bases between. The length of the CDR3 is 14 residues. CDR3 coding DNA: TGTGCCAGCAGATCTTCGACAGCTGGCCATGGCTACACCTTC. Residues: CASRSSTAGHGYTF.

The chain couples TRBV2 to TRBJ2-7; a possible D gene is TRBD1 (6 bases). The germline gives CDR1 SNHLY, CDR2 FYNNEI. Trimming stripped 10 bases from V and 4 bases from J, with 23 bases between. The CDR3 is 15 amino acids. CDR3 DNA: TGTGCCACCTCTAAAGGGGATAGGGGGACGTACGAGCAGTACTTC. Translating gives CATSKGDRGTYEQYF.